In this sample, the clone carrying this TCR beta chain turned up many times. Germline V gene data show CDR1 as MGHRA and CDR2 as YSYEKL. CDR3 length: 15 amino acids. V lost 4 bases and J lost 4; bases outside the gene matches: 4. This specimen comes from a study of low-dose radiotherapy and immunotherapy resistance in tumors. The time point here: before trial treatment. TRAV- and TRBV-specific primers primed first-strand cDNA, covering alpha and beta chains. A constant-region primer paired with the V-primer adapter amplified TCRs over about 19 PCR cycles. TCRdb used MiXCR to reprocess the reads, holding one entry per CDR3 protein. The sample lists about 64,000 distinct CDR3 sequences; less than 30% were seen once.

The origin of this receptor is a male donor with rectosigmoid adenocarcinoma. The chain uses TRBV4-1 and TRBJ2-7, with 13 bases that match TRBD2. The material was PBMCs, obtained before treatment. CDR3 nucleotide sequence: TGCGCCAGCAGCCCCCTGACTAGCGGGAGGTACGAGCAGTACTTC. Its protein product is CASSPLTSGRYEQYF.